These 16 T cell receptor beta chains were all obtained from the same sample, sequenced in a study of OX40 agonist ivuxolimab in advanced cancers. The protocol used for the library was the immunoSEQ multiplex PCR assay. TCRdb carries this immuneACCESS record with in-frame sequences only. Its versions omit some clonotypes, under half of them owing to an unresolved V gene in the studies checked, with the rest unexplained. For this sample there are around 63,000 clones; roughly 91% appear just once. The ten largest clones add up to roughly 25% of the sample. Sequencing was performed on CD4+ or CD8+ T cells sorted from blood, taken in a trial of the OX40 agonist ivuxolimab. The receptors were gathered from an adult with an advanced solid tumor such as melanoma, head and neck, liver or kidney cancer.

The CDR3 DNA reads as TGCGCCAGCAGCCAAGATTCCGGGGGGTTTGGAAACACCATATATTTT. Amino acid sequence: CASSQDSGGFGNTIYF. The chain joins TRBV4-3 to TRBJ1-3, with TRBD1 as a possible D gene (5 bases). The CDR3 runs to 16 residues. The V end was cut by 0 bases, the J end by 3 bases, with 12 bases between. The V gene's germline CDR1 is LGHNA and CDR2 YSLEER.

CDR3 nucleotides: TGTGCCAGCAGTTTACAGGGGGTGGAGGCTGAAGCTTTCTTT. It codes for CASSLQGVEAEAFF. The chain employs TRBV28 and TRBJ1-1; 7 nucleotides line up with TRBD1. The CDR3 runs to 14 residues. Losses at the gene ends were 2 bases for V and 6 bases for J; bases not matched to a gene: 6. The germline V gene encodes CDR1 MDHEN and CDR2 SYDVKM.

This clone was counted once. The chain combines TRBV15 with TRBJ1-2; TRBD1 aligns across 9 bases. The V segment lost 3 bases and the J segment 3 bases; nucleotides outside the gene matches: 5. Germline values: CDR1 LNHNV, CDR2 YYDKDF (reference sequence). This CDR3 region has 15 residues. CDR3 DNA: TGTGCCACCAGCAGCCGGGACAGGGTAGACTATGGCTACACCTTC. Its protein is CATSSRDRVDYGYTF.

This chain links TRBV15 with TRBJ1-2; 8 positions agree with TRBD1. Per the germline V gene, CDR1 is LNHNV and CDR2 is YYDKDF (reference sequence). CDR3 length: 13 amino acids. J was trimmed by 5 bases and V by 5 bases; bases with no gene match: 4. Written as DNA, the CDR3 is TGTGCCACCAGCCGGACAGGGAATTATGGCTACACCTTC. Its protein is CATSRTGNYGYTF.

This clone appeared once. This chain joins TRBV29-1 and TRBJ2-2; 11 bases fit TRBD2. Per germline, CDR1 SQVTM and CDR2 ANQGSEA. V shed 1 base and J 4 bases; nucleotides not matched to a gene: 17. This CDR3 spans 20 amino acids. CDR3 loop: CSVEGVVGDLAGGITGELFF. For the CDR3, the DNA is TGCAGCGTTGAAGGAGTAGTTGGGGATCTAGCGGGAGGTATCACCGGGGAGCTGTTTTTT.

The CDR3 nucleotides are TGTGCCAGCAGCTTAGTTGGGTCAGCCCAAGAGACCCAGTACTTC. Protein product: CASSLVGSAQETQYF. The rearrangement joins TRBV7-3 to TRBJ2-5; D gene unclear. Germline V gene sequence: CDR1 SGHTA, CDR2 FQGTGA. V lost 2 bases and J lost 1, with 11 bases in between. The CDR3 is made up of 15 amino acids.

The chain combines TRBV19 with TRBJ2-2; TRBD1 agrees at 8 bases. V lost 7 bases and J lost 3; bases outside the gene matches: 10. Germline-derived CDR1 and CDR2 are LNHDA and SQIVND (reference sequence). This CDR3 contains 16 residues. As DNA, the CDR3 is TGTGCCAGTAACTATCGTCCGGACAGGGACACCGGGGAGCTGTTTTTT. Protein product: CASNYRPDRDTGELFF.

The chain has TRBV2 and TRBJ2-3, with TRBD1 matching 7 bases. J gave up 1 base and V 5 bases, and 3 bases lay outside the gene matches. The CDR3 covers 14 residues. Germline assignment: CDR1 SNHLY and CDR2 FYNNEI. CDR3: CASSTGQGTDTQYF. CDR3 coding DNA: TGTGCCAGCAGTACTGGACAGGGCACAGATACGCAGTATTTT.

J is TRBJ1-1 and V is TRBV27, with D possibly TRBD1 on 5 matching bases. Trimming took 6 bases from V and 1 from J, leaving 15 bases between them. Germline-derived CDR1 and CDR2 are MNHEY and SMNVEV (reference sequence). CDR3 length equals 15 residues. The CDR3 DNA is TGTGCCAGCAGCTATCAGGGATGGGGGAACACTGAAGCTTTCTTT. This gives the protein CASSYQGWGNTEAFF.

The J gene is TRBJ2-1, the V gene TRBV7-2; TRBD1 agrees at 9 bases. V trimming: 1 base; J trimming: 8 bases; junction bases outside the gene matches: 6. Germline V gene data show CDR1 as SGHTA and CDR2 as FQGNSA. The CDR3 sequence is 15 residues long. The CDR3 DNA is TGTGCCAGCAGCTTAGGGGACAGGGCTGGGGATGAGCAGTTCTTC. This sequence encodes CASSLGDRAGDEQFF. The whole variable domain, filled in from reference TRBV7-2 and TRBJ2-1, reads GAGVSQSPSNKVTEKGKDVELRCDPISGHTALYWYRQSLGQGLEFLIYFQGNSAPDKSGLPSDRFSAERTGGSVSTLTIQRTQQEDSAVYLCASSLGDRAGDEQFFGPGTRLTVL.

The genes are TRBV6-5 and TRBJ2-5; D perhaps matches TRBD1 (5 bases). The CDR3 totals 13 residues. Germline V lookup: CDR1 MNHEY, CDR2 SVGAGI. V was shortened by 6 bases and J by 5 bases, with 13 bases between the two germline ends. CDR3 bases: TGTGCCAGCAGCCCCAGGGCCGGGGAGACCCAGTACTTC. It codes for CASSPRAGETQYF.

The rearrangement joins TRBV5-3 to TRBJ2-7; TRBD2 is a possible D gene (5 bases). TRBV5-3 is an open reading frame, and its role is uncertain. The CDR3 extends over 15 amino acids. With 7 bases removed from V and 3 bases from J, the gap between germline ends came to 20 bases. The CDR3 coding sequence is TGTGCCAGAGACGGAGGTCGTCTTCGGGGCTACGAGCAGTACTTC. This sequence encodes CARDGGRLRGYEQYF.

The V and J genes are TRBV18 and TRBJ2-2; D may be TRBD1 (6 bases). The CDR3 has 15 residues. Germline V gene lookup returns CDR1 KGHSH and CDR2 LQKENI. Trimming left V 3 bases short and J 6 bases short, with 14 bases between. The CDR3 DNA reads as TGTGCCAGCTCACCCGTAGCAGGGGCGGCCGGGGAGCTGTTTTTT. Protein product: CASSPVAGAAGELFF. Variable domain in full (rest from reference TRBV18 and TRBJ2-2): NAGVMQNPRHLVRRRGQEARLRCSPMKGHSHVYWYRQLPEEGLKFMVYLQKENIIDESGMPKERFSAEFPKEGPSILRIQQVVRGDSAAYFCASSPVAGAAGELFFGEGSRLTVL.

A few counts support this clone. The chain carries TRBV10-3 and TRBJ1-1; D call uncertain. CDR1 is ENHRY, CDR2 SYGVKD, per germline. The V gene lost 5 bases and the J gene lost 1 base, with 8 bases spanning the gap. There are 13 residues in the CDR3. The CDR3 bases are TGTGCCATCAGTCCGGGGAAGAACACTGAAGCTTTCTTT. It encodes CAISPGKNTEAFF.

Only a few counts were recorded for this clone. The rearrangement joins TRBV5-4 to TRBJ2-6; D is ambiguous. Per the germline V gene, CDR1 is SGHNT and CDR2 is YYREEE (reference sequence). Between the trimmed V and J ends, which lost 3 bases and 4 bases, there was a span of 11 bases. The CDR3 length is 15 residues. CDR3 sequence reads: CASSWSGSGANVLTF. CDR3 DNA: TGTGCCAGCAGCTGGTCCGGGTCGGGGGCCAACGTCCTGACTTTC.

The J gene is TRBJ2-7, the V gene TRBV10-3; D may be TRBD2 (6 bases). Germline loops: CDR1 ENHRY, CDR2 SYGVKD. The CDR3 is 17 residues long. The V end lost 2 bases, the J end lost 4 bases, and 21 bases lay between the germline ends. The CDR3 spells CAISEGDRQGGWYEQYF. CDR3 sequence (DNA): TGTGCCATCAGTGAGGGTGATCGACAAGGAGGGTGGTACGAGCAGTACTTC.